Below, 21 T cell receptor beta chains from the same sample are listed, as sequenced in a study of cytomegalovirus exposure and HLA in healthy donors. The PCR used 60 Vbeta and 13 Jbeta primers. The method was immunoSEQ multiplex PCR; TCRdb's version includes in-frame clones alone and lacks a portion of them. Among about 120,000 clones listed, 60% to 85% were seen once. The sequenced sample consisted of PBMCs. The receptors shown here come from a woman between 40 and 50 years old in good health and CMV-seropositive.

This sequence joins TRBV11-2 and TRBJ1-1; D uncertain. V was cut by 9 bases and J by 1 base, with 12 bases left in between. The CDR3 consists of 13 residues. The V gene's germline CDR1 is SGHAT and CDR2 FQNNGV. The CDR3 nucleotides read TGTGCCAGTACTCGAACAGAGAACACTGAAGCTTTCTTT. This encodes CASTRTENTEAFF. Full variable domain (missing parts from reference TRBV11-2 and TRBJ1-1): EAGVAQSPRYKIIEKRQSVAFWCNPISGHATLYWYQQILGQGPKLLIQFQNNGVVDDSQLPKDRFSAERLKGVDSTLKIQPAKLEDSAVYLCASTRTENTEAFFGQGTRLTVV.

The chain links TRBV19 to TRBJ1-5; 8 bases match TRBD1. Trimming took 5 bases from V and 4 from J; bases not matched to a gene: 10. CDR1 is LNHDA, CDR2 SQIVND, per germline (reference sequence). This CDR3 is built from 16 residues. The CDR3 region has the DNA TGTGCCAGTAGTTACCTCGGGACAGGAGGGAATCAGCCCCAGCATTTT. Protein: CASSYLGTGGNQPQHF.

J is TRBJ2-7 and V is TRBV28; no clear D gene. The germline V gene has CDR1 MDHEN and CDR2 SYDVKM. The CDR3 sequence is 13 residues long. Trimming took off 3 bases at V and 6 bases at J, with 12 bases between the two ends. The CDR3 region is CASSLAPPGEQYF. In DNA form, the CDR3 reads TGTGCCAGCAGTTTGGCCCCTCCGGGCGAGCAGTACTTC.

The chain combines TRBV7-2 with TRBJ1-1; 8 bases agree with TRBD1. Germline CDR1 reads SGHTA; CDR2 reads FQGNSA. The CDR3 has 14 amino acids. Unmatched junction bases numbered 11, after V lost 5 bases and J lost 9 bases. The CDR3 DNA is TGTGCCAGCAGCCGAATCTTGGGACAGGAACAAGCTTTCTTT. This translates into CASSRILGQEQAFF.

This clone was recorded once. This chain links TRBV5-1 with TRBJ2-2, with 9 bases matching TRBD2. The junction had 7 bases not matched to a gene; V was cut back by 1 base and J by 6 bases. CDR1 and CDR2 (germline): SGHRS, YFSETQ. The CDR3 covers 16 residues. The CDR3 reads CASSLFTSGPAGELFF. The CDR3 nucleotides are TGCGCCAGCAGCTTGTTCACTAGCGGGCCAGCCGGGGAGCTGTTTTTT.

The chain employs TRBV28 and TRBJ2-7, with D possibly TRBD1 on 6 matching bases. V was cut by 6 bases and J by 0 bases, with 15 bases left in between. The CDR3 sequence is 15 residues long. CDR1 MDHEN and CDR2 SYDVKM come from the germline V gene. The CDR3: CASSPSGEFSYEQYF. CDR3 DNA sequence: TGTGCCAGCAGCCCCTCAGGGGAATTCTCCTACGAGCAGTACTTC.

The chain carries TRBV7-3 and TRBJ2-7, with 8 bases identical to TRBD1. The CDR3 contains 14 residues. The V segment lost 3 bases and the J segment 4 bases; nucleotides outside the gene matches: 5. The V gene's germline CDR1 is SGHTA and CDR2 FQGTGA. The CDR3 is CASSLSGGGYEQYF. DNA of the CDR3: TGTGCCAGCAGCTTGTCAGGGGGCGGGTACGAGCAGTACTTC.

The chain couples TRBV28 to TRBJ2-1; no firm D call. Trimming shortened V by 6 bases and J by 5 bases, and 8 bases separated the two germline ends. Germline CDR1 reads MDHEN; CDR2 reads SYDVKM. The CDR3 has 12 amino acids. In DNA form, the CDR3 reads TGTGCCAGCAGCCTAGAGCACAATGAGCAGTTCTTC. It specifies CASSLEHNEQFF.

V gene TRBV19 combines with J gene TRBJ1-2; no clear D. There are 13 residues in the CDR3. Germline lookup yields CDR1 LNHDA and CDR2 SQIVND (reference sequence). V was trimmed by 8 bases and J by 8 bases, leaving 18 bases between them. The CDR3 nucleotides are TGTGCCAGTTCACCGGGCGGAGGAGAAGGCTACACCTTC. It codes for CASSPGGGEGYTF. Together with reference TRBV19 and TRBJ1-2, the CDR3 gives the full variable domain: DGGITQSPKYLFRKEGQNVTLSCEQNLNHDAMYWYRQDPGQGLRLIYYSQIVNDFQKGDIAEGYSVSREKKESFPLTVTSAQKNPTAFYLCASSPGGGEGYTFGSGTRLTVV.

DNA for the CDR3: TGTGCCTGTCTACCGGGACAGGGACTTTCACCCCTCCACTTT. Translation gives CACLPGQGLSPLHF. J is TRBJ1-6 and V is TRBV30; 9 bases are a match to TRBD1. After removal of 6 bases from V and 9 bases from J, the junction contained 9 bases not matched to a gene. Looked up from germline, CDR1 is GTSNPN and CDR2 is SVGIG (reference sequence). The CDR3 is 14 residues long.

The sample holds a few counts of this clone. Additional DNA sequences in this sample encode the identical CDR3. This CDR3 is CASSYPSEIYNSPLHF. CDR3 sequence (DNA): TGTGCCAGCAGTTACCCTTCTGAGATCTATAATTCACCCCTCCACTTT. The chain employs TRBV6-6 and TRBJ1-6; no definite D call. Germline CDR1 reads MNHNY; CDR2 reads SVGAGI (reference sequence). V was trimmed by 2 bases and J by 3 bases, leaving 11 bases between them. This CDR3 region has 16 residues.

This chain links TRBV7-2 with TRBJ2-7, with 10 positions matching TRBD1. The germline V gene encodes CDR1 SGHTA and CDR2 FQGNSA. J gave up 4 bases and V 4 bases, and 7 bases lay outside the gene matches. The CDR3 consists of 15 residues. CDR3 residues: CASSSPGQGKYEQYF. The CDR3 bases are TGTGCCAGCAGCTCGCCGGGACAGGGGAAATACGAGCAGTACTTC.

This rearrangement joins TRBV5-6 to TRBJ2-1, with 7 positions matching TRBD2. Trimming at V came to 2 bases and at J to 3 bases, leaving 8 bases not matched to a gene. The CDR3 has 16 amino acids. Germline CDR1 SGHDT, CDR2 YYEEEE. DNA for the CDR3: TGTGCCAGCAGCTTCGGAGGGAGGGCTCTCTACAATGAGCAGTTCTTC. Amino acid sequence: CASSFGGRALYNEQFF. Based on the CDR3 plus reference TRBV5-6 and TRBJ2-1, the full variable domain is DAGVTQSPTHLIKTRGQQVTLRCSPKSGHDTVSWYQQALGQGPQFIFQYYEEEERQRGNFPDRFSGHQFPNYSSELNVNALLLGDSALYLCASSFGGRALYNEQFFGPGTRLTVL.

This clone was detected a few times. The chain uses TRBV7-9 and TRBJ2-1, with a tentative D call TRBD1 (6 bases). V was trimmed by 5 bases and J by 4 bases, leaving 15 bases between them. The CDR3 is 15 residues long. Germline V lookup: CDR1 SEHNR, CDR2 FQNEAQ (reference sequence). CDR3 bases: TGTGCCAGCAGCCCCCGACGGACAGAGTACAATGAGCAGTTCTTC. Protein: CASSPRRTEYNEQFF.

The chain uses TRBV6-5 and TRBJ1-2; unclear D gene. The CDR3 has 12 residues. V lost 2 bases and J lost 5, with 6 bases in between. Germline CDR1 MNHEY, CDR2 SVGAGI. This CDR3 reads CASSYGGYGYTF. The CDR3, as DNA: TGTGCCAGCAGTTACGGAGGGTATGGCTACACCTTC.

The chain recombines TRBV10-3 with TRBJ2-5; D assignment may be TRBD1 or TRBD2 (5 bases each). CDR1 and CDR2 from the germline V gene are ENHRY and SYGVKD. Trimming pared 6 bases from V and 4 bases from J, leaving 15 bases between. This CDR3 spans 14 amino acids. For the CDR3, the DNA is TGTGCCATCAGCGAGGGGCCCCTCGGAGAGACCCAGTACTTC. The encoded protein is CAISEGPLGETQYF.

The V gene is TRBV9, the J gene TRBJ1-1, with D uncertain. Trimming cost V 4 bases and J 3 bases, with 16 bases left between them. This CDR3 spans 15 amino acids. The germline gives CDR1 SGDLS, CDR2 YYNGEE. The CDR3: CASSHSKGRDTEAFF. In DNA form, the CDR3 reads TGTGCCAGCAGCCACTCAAAAGGGAGGGACACTGAAGCTTTCTTT.

This sequence joins TRBV6-5 and TRBJ1-4, with unresolved D. Germline values: CDR1 MNHEY, CDR2 SVGAGI. This CDR3 is built from 16 residues. The V gene lost 2 bases and the J gene lost 0 bases, with 10 bases spanning the gap. The CDR3 sequence is CASSYKGAATNEKLFF. Written as DNA, the CDR3 is TGTGCCAGCAGTTACAAGGGAGCTGCAACTAATGAAAAACTGTTTTTT.

The chain recombines TRBV7-2 with TRBJ2-2, with D unresolved. Trimming removed 5 bases at V and 7 bases at J, with 26 bases between. Germline V gene sequence: CDR1 SGHTA, CDR2 FQGNSA. The CDR3 length is 18 residues. CDR3 in amino acids: CASSAPRHATPVGGELFF. CDR3 nucleotides: TGTGCCAGCAGCGCTCCTCGCCACGCCACCCCCGTCGGCGGGGAGCTGTTTTTT.

The J gene is TRBJ2-5, the V gene TRBV29-1; D possibly corresponds to TRBD1 (6 bases). Germline V gives CDR1 SQVTM, CDR2 ANQGSEA. This CDR3 contains 14 residues. Trimming removed 6 bases at V and 3 bases at J, with 17 bases between. CDR3 residues: CSVAPRQAKETQYF. CDR3 bases: TGCAGCGTAGCCCCAAGACAGGCTAAAGAGACCCAGTACTTC.

The rearrangement uses TRBV4-2 and TRBJ2-5; 11 nucleotides align to TRBD1. CDR1 LGHNA and CDR2 YNFKEQ come from the germline V gene. V gave up 3 bases and J gave up 0 bases; unmatched junction bases: 3. The CDR3 is made up of 16 amino acids. The CDR3 here is CASSQGQGGYQETQYF. The CDR3 DNA sequence: TGTGCCAGCAGCCAGGGACAGGGGGGGTACCAAGAGACCCAGTACTTC.